This is a list of T cell receptor beta chains from one sample in a study of blood T cells in healthy people across ages. Each CDR3 protein is one row after TCRdb ran MiXCR on the 5' RACE reads. This repertoire shows over a million distinct CDR3 sequences, around 55% found once; its top ten account for roughly 6.3%. Sequenced sample: blood. The receptors were gathered from a man aged 18 to 30 in good health. The conserved cysteine and the conserved F or W are not part of the CDR3 here.

>TRBJ2-1|TRBV15
ATSRTGGNFYEQF
>TRBJ2-3|TRBV7-8
ASSPHRGGVADTQY
>TRBJ1-2|TRBV6-5
ASSYSNGPAYGGTGSFYGYT
>TRBJ2-7|TRBV7-2
ASSLGLPGQGTGEQY
>TRBJ2-7|TRBV27
ASSSGAYNEQY
>TRBJ2-5|TRBV13
ASSSDWTGERETQY
>TRBJ2-3|TRBV11-2
ASSKGGGIDTQY
>TRBJ1-2|TRBV7-2
ASSSPRSSGYT
>TRBJ1-2|TRBV2
ASFSLDGRFGGYT
>TRBJ2-6|TRBV7-9
ASSGGQPWGNVLT
>TRBJ2-6|TRBV12-3/TRBV12-4
ASSSQVVGANVLT
>TRBJ2-3|TRBV29-1
SVEMESTDTQY
>TRBJ1-2|TRBV28
ASSTLGGYT
>TRBJ2-3|TRBV5-1
ASGGGTGGLTDTQY
>TRBJ1-2|TRBV6-5
ASSSPGDTLGYT
>TRBJ1-5|TRBV27
ASSLFWGEPQH
>TRBJ1-1|TRBV7-9
ASSSPDRAITEAF
>TRBJ2-3|TRBV6-5
ASSSRLAGGDTQY
>TRBJ1-4|TRBV30
AWGDLGTRNGKLF
>.|TRBV20-1
SATQSGASGRFMETQY
>TRBJ2-1|TRBV15
ATSPPGYNEQF
>TRBJ1-1|TRBV6-2/TRBV6-3
ASREGDYAEAF
>TRBJ2-5|TRBV5-1
ASSLDTPSRETQY
>TRBJ2-3|TRBV28
ASTGIRADTQY
>TRBJ2-5|TRBV3-1
ASSQEPEFETQY
>TRBJ2-3|TRBV29-1
SVEEGPPTDTQY
>TRBJ1-5|TRBV19
ASSMNLSNQPQH
>TRBJ2-3|TRBV6-2/TRBV6-3
ASSYRYLTDTQY
>TRBJ2-2|TRBV14
ASSYLTGIGELF
>TRBJ2-1|TRBV5-6
ASSFGSTNEQF
>TRBJ2-3|TRBV12-3/TRBV12-4
AGSLGAGGHTDTQY
>TRBJ1-6|TRBV15
ATSKRQIYNSPLH
>TRBJ2-3|TRBV28
ASSGGTGNIADTQY
>TRBJ2-1|TRBV29-1
SAQGTYNEQF
>TRBJ2-6|TRBV5-1
ASSGKDSGANVLT
>TRBJ2-5|TRBV7-8
ASSYALDLDRIQETQY
>TRBJ2-7|TRBV3-1
ASSQGAHEQY
>.|TRBV27
ASSLRLFPGGNYEQY
>TRBJ2-7|TRBV6-2/TRBV6-3
ASSHPDGSYEQY
>TRBJ2-7|TRBV27
ASSEWRDLSYEQY
>TRBJ2-1|TRBV20-1
SARDHAGIGVEQF
>TRBJ2-7|TRBV7-9
ASSSSQNYEQY
>.|TRBV4-1
ASSQPVAGPTYEQY
>TRBJ1-2|TRBV11-2
ASSLGTGSGYGYT
>TRBJ1-2|TRBV4-3
ASSRDRDRTNGYT
>TRBJ2-1|TRBV27
ASSLGVGSYNEQF
>TRBJ2-4|TRBV12-3/TRBV12-4
ASSLVGTGNIPY
>TRBJ1-2|TRBV3-1
ASSQDSGVYYGYT
>TRBJ2-7|TRBV6-5
ASSSKRMDSYEQY
>TRBJ2-7|TRBV29-1
SGGEDRYEQY
>TRBJ2-7|TRBV3-1
ASSQPSGPPYEQY
>TRBJ1-4|TRBV25-1
ASSGDLREKLF
>TRBJ2-7|TRBV29-1
SVEGSTQGSYEQY
>TRBJ1-1|TRBV27
ASSFAGRAPVAF
>.|TRBV7-8
ASSLVASGAKTQY
>TRBJ2-3|TRBV10-3
ATQEPGQGSGTQY
>TRBJ2-3|TRBV9
ASSEEPGWVQY
>TRBJ2-5|TRBV12-3/TRBV12-4
ASRTGAHQETQY
>TRBJ2-5|TRBV7-9
ASSLAELWEETQY